This T cell receptor beta chain was found in a study of cytotoxic CD8 clonotypes in ibrutinib-treated CLL (dated by TCRdb to the early 2020s). The study in broad terms: In this cohort, 15 patients were treatment-naive and fewer than 13 were relapsed/refractory, while around 17 had unmutated IGHV. Cryopreserved peripheral blood mononuclear cells were collected at three points: before therapy, at response, and at either sustained remission or disease progression. Longitudinal samples were obtainable from 26 of the 86 participants in the trial. Samples averaged about 260,000 productive templates and just under 95,000 productive rearrangements. Samples at response were collected after a median of about 13 months of treatment, with a range of 6 to 36 months. Patients were still on ibrutinib when every remission and progressive disease sample was collected. Partial responses were observed in 24 patients and complete responses in 2; after a median follow-up of around 68 months, remission was maintained in 14 patients and progression was observed in roughly twelve.

The sample's time point label, decoded: 12 months on ibrutinib. For TCR beta library preparation, around 2 micrograms of genomic DNA were isolated from cryopreserved PBMCs. Longitudinal blood samples from CLL patients receiving ibrutinib monotherapy were subjected to high-throughput TCR beta sequencing. The patients took part in an open-label, single-center phase 2 trial of ibrutinib monotherapy. The goal of deep resolution MiSeq sequencing was a depth between 1 in 1 million and 1 in 200,000 T cells, and coverage averaged 10x per clonotype. The immunoSEQ hsTCRB Kit was used to generate TCR beta libraries. For the original study's pipeline: Data were analyzed with ImmunoSEQ Data Assistant and ImmunoSEQ Analyzer, with V, D and J genes assigned per IMGT definitions. Clonality, which ranges from 0 to 1, was calculated by subtracting the normalized Shannon entropy of productive rearrangement frequencies from one. Only overrepresented clonotypes making up at least 0.05% of each patient's repertoire were included in the public clonotype analysis. More than ten repertoires from age-matched healthy donors, obtained from immuneACCESS, served as clonality controls. The source is immuneACCESS, and TCRdb retained only in-frame sequences with V and J called. Part of the clones is not carried over; for the studies checked, unresolved V genes explain less than half of this, and the remainder is unexplained. V and J calls and clone size come straight from that table; D and trimming were deduced from the DNA. For this sample there are 120,000 to 150,000 clones; roughly 77% appear just once. The ten top clones hold less than 30% of the sample.

Study-wide conclusions, independent of this receptor: Clonality increased at ibrutinib response, stayed stable in sustained remission, and fell back toward baseline at progression. Public clonotypes were rare and either shrank or stayed stable during treatment, and the rise in clonality at ibrutinib response reflected expansion of private clonotypes. Sampling times were not matched between patients in sustained remission and patients whose disease was progressing, and lymph node repertoires were not examined. Baseline clonality was found to be higher than that of age-matched healthy donors and was strongly correlated with circulating CD8+ T-cell counts.

Comments on this clone: The specificity of this receptor is unknown. Base qualities are missing; no much larger clone stands one base away.

According to the germline V gene, CDR1 reads SQVTM and CDR2 reads ANQGSEA. V drops 2 bases and J drops 2 bases, leaving 8 bases in between. Inclusive of the bounding cysteine and phenylalanine, the CDR3 is 13 residues long. Left in the record is the CDR3 DNA by itself, 39 bases read in frame from the first base. Recombination connected TRBV29-1 to TRBJ2-3; no D gene is confidently identified. The source material was PBMCs, sampled after 12 months of ibrutinib treatment. The TCR sequence derives from a human donor with chronic lymphocytic leukemia. CDR3 region: CSVERLATDTQYF. The DNA reads as follows: TGCAGCGTTGAAAGGCTGGCCACAGATACGCAGTATTTT.